This T cell receptor beta chain came from a study of blood T cell repertoires in COVID-19. As for the study in general: Nucleic acid was either cDNA or gDNA, and it came from T cells, B-cell-depleted T cells, or PBMCs.

Profiled with immunoSEQ multiplex PCR; TCRdb holds only in-frame clones, not every one. The top ten clones hold 2% to 2.5% of a sample with around 120,000 clones, 75% to 90% of them seen once. All enrollees were roughly 18 to 89 years old and from 24 US areas. Cohort placement rested on clinical history that participants reported themselves. V was pared by 8 bases and J by 2 bases, with 14 bases of the junction left unmatched. CDR1 MNHGY and CDR2 SVAAGI come from the germline V gene. The CDR3 runs to 16 residues. The clonotype comes from a woman between 50 and 59 years old who had recovered from COVID-19. The sample was PBMCs or T cells enriched from blood (not recorded which). The genes are TRBV6-9 and TRBJ2-7, with 8 bases fitting TRBD2. Here the CDR3 reads CASPPREGKIAYEQYF. CDR3 DNA sequence: TGTGCCAGCCCCCCCCGGGAGGGGAAAATAGCCTACGAGCAGTACTTC.